This TCR beta chain was observed in a study of blood T cell repertoires in COVID-19 (dated by TCRdb to 2018 to 2020). About the full investigation: Collaborator samples came from the United States, Italy and Spain and covered acute and convalescent phases of COVID-19. The prospective study material was composed of cDNA or gDNA derived from T cells, B-cell-depleted T cells, or PBMCs. The dataset comprised deeply sampled blood TCRbeta repertoires from subjects exposed to, actively infected with, or recovered from COVID-19. The repertoires were released in a freely available public database meant as a resource for research on the immune response to SARS-CoV-2. The samples were drawn from two sources: the first 160 participants of the ongoing ImmuneRACE study, and 1,000 to 1,500 subjects contributed by 6 global collaborators. The sample metadata nearly always contained a de-identified subject ID, COVID-19 status, age in years and sex. HLA class I and class II types, where available, came from metadata supplied by the sample provider rather than from assay-based typing.

CDR1 and CDR2 are read off the germline V gene as MNHEY and SVGAGI. Including cysteine and phenylalanine, the CDR3 has 13 amino acids. CDR3 DNA only is kept here, 39 bases in frame from base 1. V is shortened by 4 bases, J by 13 bases, and the region joining them spans 14 bases. Whole blood was collected in K2EDTA tubes by collaborating institutions according to the institutions' own protocols. For TCRbeta analysis, collaborator samples were shipped as frozen whole blood, as isolated PBMCs, or as DNA extracted from either sample type. Study-level results and caveats: How much clinical and demographic metadata was included differed by source and by participant, and the metadata was provided uncurated.

The immunoSEQ Assay, a bias-controlled multiplex PCR, was used to amplify TCRbeta CDR3 regions from genomic DNA. The source study handled its data this way. Nucleated cell counts per sample were estimated from amplification of reference gene primers within the assay. To quantify the absolute abundance of each unique TCRbeta CDR3 rearrangement, sequence reads were collapsed and filtered. For each sample, productive Simpson clonality was calculated as the square root of Simpson's diversity index over productive rearrangements. Held by TCRdb, this immuneACCESS table contains in-frame sequences only and omits some clones. Under half of the omission traces to an unresolved V gene where checked; the cause of the rest is unknown. V and J calls and clone size are those listed in that table; D and trimming were worked out from the DNA. This sample is represented by about 260,000 clones; around nine tenths of them were singletons. The top ten constitute roughly 2% of the sample.

For this clone: The target of this receptor is not known. No much larger clonotype is one base removed from it; base qualities were not supplied.

Specimen: peripheral blood. This receptor was obtained from a man aged 25 to 40 with active or convalescent COVID-19. The chain links TRBV6-5 with TRBJ1-6; the D gene identity is not certain. This receptor has the CDR3 CASSSELEGPLHF. Read as DNA, the sequence is TGTGCCAGCAGTTCAGAACTCGAGGGCCCCCTCCACTTT.